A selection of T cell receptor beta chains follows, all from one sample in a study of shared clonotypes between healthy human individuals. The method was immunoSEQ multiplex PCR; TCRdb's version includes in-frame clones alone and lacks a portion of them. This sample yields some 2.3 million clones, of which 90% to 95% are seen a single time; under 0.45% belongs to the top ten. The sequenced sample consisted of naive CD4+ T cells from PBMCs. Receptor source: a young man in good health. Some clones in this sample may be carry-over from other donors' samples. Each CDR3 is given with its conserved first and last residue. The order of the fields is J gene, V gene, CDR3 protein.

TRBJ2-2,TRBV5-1,CASSLAGTGELFF
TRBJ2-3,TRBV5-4,CASSWDRGSDTQYF
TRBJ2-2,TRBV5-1,CASRSLSGVNTGELFF
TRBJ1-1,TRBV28,CASSLAVTGNTEAFF
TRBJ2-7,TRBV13,CASSPGQEYYEQYF
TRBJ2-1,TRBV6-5,CASSKSSYNEQFF
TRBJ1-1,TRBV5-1,CASSLVGGHTEAFF
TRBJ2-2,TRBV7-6,CASSLELAVNTGELFF
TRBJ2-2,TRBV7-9,CASSPLLSVGTGELFF
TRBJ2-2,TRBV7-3,CASSFLPNTGELFF
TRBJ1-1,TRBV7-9,CASSLSGGVYTEAFF
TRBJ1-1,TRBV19,CASSIRGSWVYAFF
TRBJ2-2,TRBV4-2,CASSQQDRRFTGELFF
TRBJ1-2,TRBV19,CATVPGGEGGYTF
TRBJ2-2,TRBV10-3,CAISPGLAGEGGELFF
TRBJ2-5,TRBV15,CATSRSIQETQYF
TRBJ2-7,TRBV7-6,CASSQGRHASSYEQYF
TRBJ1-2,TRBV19,CASSIWGGIDYGYTF
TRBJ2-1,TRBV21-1,CASSKVRLAEINEQFF
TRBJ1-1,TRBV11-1,CASSLSVNTEAFF
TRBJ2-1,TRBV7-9,CASSSGQTRGYNEQFF
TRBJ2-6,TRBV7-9,CASSSARTHSGANVLTF
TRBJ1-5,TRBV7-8,CASSLGRTSNQPQHF
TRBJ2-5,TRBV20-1,CSDARQETQYF
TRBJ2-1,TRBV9,CASSPGSRADNEQFF
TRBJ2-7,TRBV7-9,CASSLVGSMQYF
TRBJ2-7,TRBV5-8,CASSRGQYSYEQYF
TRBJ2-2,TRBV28,CASGVGGTHETRELFF
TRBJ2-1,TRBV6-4,CASSESWGNEQFF
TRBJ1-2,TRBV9,CASSVEPGRNYGYTF
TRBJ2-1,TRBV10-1,CASSESKRDRGLGEQFF
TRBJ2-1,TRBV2,CASSPLAGGPNEQFF
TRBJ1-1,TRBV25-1,CASSEYYEAFF
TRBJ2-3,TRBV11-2,CASSFGDRQYF
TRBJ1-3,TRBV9,CASSPRGAGENTIYF
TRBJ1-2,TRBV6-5,CASSLKSWIGYTF
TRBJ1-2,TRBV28,CASTPLGGRAGGGYTF
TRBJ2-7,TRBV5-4,CASSLHPGQDTYEQYF
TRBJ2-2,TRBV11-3,CASSPGQGFRTGELFF